This T cell receptor (beta chain) appears in the sequencing data of a study of shared clonotypes between healthy human individuals. From germline, CDR1 is WNHNN and CDR2 SYGVQD (reference sequence). The CDR3 loop spans 14 amino acids. Trimming took 2 bases from V and 6 from J; bases not matched to a gene: 1. Repertoires were generated with immunoSEQ multiplex PCR, while TCRdb's copy carries only in-frame clones and drops some. The profile covers 950,000 to 1,300,000 clones, with more than 65% appearing a single time and approximately 1.5% taken by the ten largest. The source material was memory CD4+ T cells sorted from blood. Subset reported: CD45RA-negative fraction. The source of this sequence is a man in his late teens or twenties in good health. The J gene is TRBJ2-3, the V gene TRBV10-1, with 11 positions matching TRBD2. In DNA, the CDR3 is TGCGCCAGCAGTGAGACTAGCGGGAGCGATACGCAGTATTTT. Translation: CASSETSGSDTQYF.